What follows are 11 T cell receptor beta chains derived from one specimen sequenced in a study of blood T cells in healthy people across ages. The authors ran a second PCR of roughly 6 to 11 cycles using a sample-barcoded 5' primer and a J-beta primer mix. TCRdb used MiXCR to reprocess the 5' RACE reads, holding one entry per CDR3 protein. Altogether approximately 790,000 distinct CDR3 sequences are present, 55% to 65% being singletons, with the ten largest covering 25% to 30%. The sample taken for sequencing was blood. These receptors all come from a young man in good health.

This clonotype was counted only a few times. The chain is built from TRBV10-3 and TRBJ1-2; D perhaps matches TRBD1 (5 bases). Per germline, CDR1 ENHRY and CDR2 SYGVKD. Trimming stripped 8 bases from V and 2 bases from J, with 9 bases between. CDR3 size: 12 residues. The CDR3 DNA reads as TGTGCCATCGCCAGGGAAAACTATGGCTACACCTTC. It yields the protein CAIARENYGYTF.

V is TRBV28 and J is TRBJ2-7; D gene ambiguous. This CDR3 has 13 amino acids. V was shortened by 3 bases and J by 2 bases, with 8 bases between the two germline ends. The germline V gene has CDR1 MDHEN and CDR2 SYDVKM. Written as DNA, the CDR3 is TGTGCCAGCAGTTTCTTCGGAGCCTACGAGCAGTACTTC. As protein: CASSFFGAYEQYF.

Comment on this clonotype: Sequence at one end of the junction differs from germline and may be a read error. The chain uses TRBV6-2 or TRBV6-3 and TRBJ2-6, with 7 nucleotides matching TRBD1. Germline CDR1 reads MNHEY; CDR2 reads SVGEGT. This CDR3 is 17 amino acids long. The CDR3 reads CASSDSGTAVGANVLTF. The DNA for the CDR3 is TGTGCCAGCAGTGACTCCGGGACAGCAGTTGGGGCCAACGTCCTGACTTTC.

The chain has TRBV5-1 and TRBJ2-1, with 9 bases identical to TRBD2. Germline lookup yields CDR1 SGHRS and CDR2 YFSETQ. The length of the CDR3 is 17 residues. The V segment lost 6 bases and the J segment 8 bases; nucleotides outside the gene matches: 18. The CDR3, as DNA: TGCGCCAGCAAACCCCCGGGGTTTAGCGGGGGAAAGGATGAGCAGTTCTTC. It encodes CASKPPGFSGGKDEQFF. Combining the CDR3 with reference TRBV5-1 and TRBJ2-1 gives the whole variable domain KAGVTQTPRYLIKTRGQQVTLSCSPISGHRSVSWYQQTPGQGLQFLFEYFSETQRNKGNFPGRFSGRQFSNSRSEMNVSTLELGDSALYLCASKPPGFSGGKDEQFFGPGTRLTVL.

V usage is TRBV15 and J usage is TRBJ1-2; 8 bases match TRBD1. The CDR3 is made up of 15 amino acids. With 1 base clipped from V and 4 bases from J, the junction kept 5 bases outside the gene matches. The V gene's germline CDR1 is LNHNV and CDR2 YYDKDF (reference sequence). CDR3 coding DNA: TGTGCCACCAGCAGAGCGACAGGGGAAGGCTATGGCTACACCTTC. Encoded protein: CATSRATGEGYGYTF.

Here the CDR3 reads CASSLMGLAGGEDTQYF. In nucleotides, the CDR3 is TGTGCCAGCAGTTTAATGGGACTAGCGGGGGGGGAAGATACGCAGTATTTT. The chain links TRBV27 to TRBJ2-3; 16 positions agree with TRBD2. Trimming removed 2 bases from V and 5 bases from J; junction bases left unmatched: 4. The CDR3 contains 17 residues. CDR1 is MNHEY and CDR2 is SMNVEV in the germline V gene (reference sequence).

The chain employs TRBV12-3 or TRBV12-4 and TRBJ1-2, with 7 bases that match TRBD1. The CDR3 has 16 residues. Trimming at V came to 5 bases and at J to 5 bases, leaving 14 bases not matched to a gene. The CDR3 sequence: CASSPLGQGEEYGYTF. The CDR3 nucleotides are TGTGCCAGCAGTCCCCTGGGGCAGGGGGAAGAGTATGGCTACACCTTC.

The rearrangement links TRBV30 to TRBJ2-1, with D maybe TRBD2 (7 bases). V was clipped by 2 bases and J by 2 bases, with 13 bases between them. The CDR3 is 15 amino acids. CDR1 is GTSNPN and CDR2 is SVGIG in the germline V gene (reference sequence). The CDR3 coding sequence is TGTGCCTGGAGTCGTGGGGGGGCCACCTACAATGAGCAGTTCTTC. Translating it yields CAWSRGGATYNEQFF.

This chain uses TRBV12-3 or TRBV12-4 with TRBJ1-6; TRBD1 agrees at 7 bases. The CDR3 is 16 residues long. V trimming: 7 bases; J trimming: 0 bases; junction bases outside the gene matches: 6. The CDR3 DNA is TGTGCCAGCACCCGACAGGGTGACTCCTATAATTCACCCCTCCACTTT. Translation: CASTRQGDSYNSPLHF.

Concerning this clonotype: Because the CDR3 is missing its conserved closing phenylalanine or tryptophan, this is likely a read error. This sequence joins TRBV4-3 and TRBJ1-2, with D perhaps matching TRBD1 (5 bases). Germline CDR1 and CDR2: LGHNA and YSLEER. The CDR3 is 14 amino acids. Trimming stripped 4 bases from V and 3 bases from J, with 12 bases between. CDR3: CASSPSDTYYGYTL. In nucleotides, the CDR3 is TGCGCCAGCAGCCCCTCGGACACTTACTATGGCTACACCCTC.

This clonotype showed up just a few times. V and J are TRBV7-2 and TRBJ1-2; no clear D. CDR1 and CDR2 (germline): SGHTA, FQGNSA. Trimming left V 2 bases short and J 1 base short, with 2 bases between. The CDR3 extends over 12 amino acids. The CDR3 region is CASSLFNYGYTF. The CDR3 DNA follows: TGTGCCAGCAGCTTATTTAACTATGGCTACACCTTC.